The 15 T cell receptor beta chains presented below share a single source sample, sequenced in a study of T-cell reconstitution after alpha-beta-depleted transplantation in children. The TCRbeta library incorporated unique molecular identifiers. TCRdb passed the PCR reads through MiXCR, listing each CDR3 protein once. The repertoire holds about 110,000 distinct CDR3 sequences, with approximately 6.6% as singletons. The sample was PBMCs, mostly from graft donor cells, taken 360 days after TCRalphabeta/CD19-depleted stem cell transplant. The receptors originated from a male patient between 2 and 10 years old who had a stem cell transplant for acute lymphoblastic leukemia, so the T cells may come from the graft donor.

The chain uses TRBV6-1 and TRBJ1-5; TRBD1 is a possible D gene (6 bases). This CDR3 is built from 15 residues. Trimming removed 3 bases at V and 2 bases at J, with 11 bases between. Looked up from germline, CDR1 is MNHNS and CDR2 is SASEGT. CDR3 coding DNA: TGTGCCAGCAGTGACCCGGCAGGGGGCAATCAGCCCCAGCATTTT. It translates to CASSDPAGGNQPQHF.

This clonotype was seen more than once but under ten times. The rearrangement uses TRBV7-9 and TRBJ2-7; the D is unclear. Germline CDR1 and CDR2: SEHNR and FQNEAQ (reference sequence). Trimming removed 1 base at V and 7 bases at J, with 2 bases between. This CDR3 is 10 amino acids long. CDR3 sequence: CASSLDEQYF. CDR3 sequence (DNA): TGTGCCAGCAGCTTAGATGAGCAGTACTTC.

This clonotype was seen more than once but under ten times. This rearrangement joins TRBV13 to TRBJ2-7, with a weak D call TRBD1 (6 bases). V was cut by 0 bases and J by 6 bases, with 9 bases left in between. Germline V CDR1 and CDR2: PRHDT, FYEKMQ (reference sequence). This CDR3 contains 13 residues. CDR3 in DNA: TGTGCCAGCAGCTTAGGACAGGGTGTCGAGCAGTACTTC. Translated, it gives CASSLGQGVEQYF.

This clonotype has a handful of counts. In DNA, the CDR3 is TGCGCCAGCAGCTTCTCCGACAGGCAGGACGAGCAGTACTTC. Its translation: CASSFSDRQDEQYF. This chain connects TRBV5-1 to TRBJ2-7; TRBD1 is a possible D gene (6 bases). Germline CDR1 is SGHRS and CDR2 is YFSETQ. V gave up 2 bases and J gave up 5 bases, with 14 bases separating them. The CDR3 length is 14 residues.

This clonotype was detected many times. This CDR3 is CASSLLLAGGLSSYNEQFF. CDR3 bases: TGTGCCAGCAGCTTATTACTAGCGGGGGGGCTGTCTTCCTACAATGAGCAGTTCTTC. The chain couples TRBV11-2 to TRBJ2-1; 13 bases agree with TRBD2. CDR1 and CDR2 (germline): SGHAT, FQNNGV. The CDR3 spans 19 residues. V lost 2 bases to trimming and J lost 1 base; unmatched junction nucleotides: 8.

In its sample, this clonotype was seen a few times. The chain recombines TRBV14 with TRBJ2-2, with D unresolved. Trimming stripped 6 bases from V and 2 bases from J, with 13 bases between. Germline V gives CDR1 SGHDN, CDR2 FVKESK. The CDR3 contains 15 residues. The chain's CDR3 is CASSPDYPNTGELFF. CDR3 coding DNA: TGTGCCAGCAGTCCCGATTATCCCAACACCGGGGAGCTGTTTTTT.

The V gene is TRBV2, the J gene TRBJ2-3, with D perhaps assigned TRBD1 or TRBD2 (5 bases each). This CDR3 is 14 amino acids long. Germline-derived CDR1 and CDR2 are SNHLY and FYNNEI. The CDR3 DNA is TGTACCTGCACCCCGGGGCGCTTTACAGATACGCAGTATTTT. It yields the protein CTCTPGRFTDTQYF.

The V call is TRBV28, the J call TRBJ1-2; D is undetermined. CDR1 MDHEN and CDR2 SYDVKM come from the germline V gene. Trimming took off 4 bases at V and 7 bases at J, with 10 bases between the two ends. This CDR3 spans 12 amino acids. The CDR3 is CASSSRFGGYTF. In nucleotides, the CDR3 is TGTGCCAGCAGTTCCAGGTTTGGTGGCTACACCTTC.

This clonotype occurred many times. The chain is built from TRBV6-5 and TRBJ2-1; D call uncertain. This CDR3 spans 16 amino acids. V gave up 0 bases and J gave up 0 bases, with 9 bases separating them. CDR1 MNHEY and CDR2 SVGAGI come from the germline V gene. CDR3 protein: CASSYSGSSSYNEQFF. The CDR3 bases are TGTGCCAGCAGTTACTCGGGCTCAAGCTCCTACAATGAGCAGTTCTTC.

The table lists this clonotype with many counts. The chain employs TRBV28 and TRBJ2-7, with D unresolved. The CDR3 sequence is 13 residues long. The germline gives CDR1 MDHEN, CDR2 SYDVKM. With 6 bases removed from V and 2 bases from J, the gap between germline ends came to 11 bases. CDR3 sequence: CASSYTTPYEQYF. The DNA for the CDR3 is TGTGCCAGCAGCTATACCACCCCCTACGAGCAGTACTTC.

This clonotype was found many times. The chain uses TRBV6-1 and TRBJ2-7, with D perhaps assigned TRBD1 or TRBD2 (5 bases each). Germline CDR1 and CDR2: MNHNS and SASEGT. With 6 bases removed from V and 3 bases from J, the gap between germline ends came to 18 bases. The CDR3 length is 15 residues. CDR3 protein: CASSPARGPFYEQYF. In DNA, the CDR3 is TGTGCCAGCAGCCCCGCGAGGGGTCCTTTCTACGAGCAGTACTTC.

This clonotype was picked up many times. The V and J genes are TRBV7-6 and TRBJ2-7, with D perhaps being TRBD1 or TRBD2 (5 bases each). Trimming shortened V by 1 base and J by 5 bases, and 12 bases separated the two germline ends. This CDR3 spans 14 amino acids. CDR1 is SGHVS and CDR2 is FNYEAQ in the germline V gene. CDR3 sequence (DNA): TGTGCCAGCAGCTTAGTAGGGACCTGGAACGAGCAGTACTTC. It translates to CASSLVGTWNEQYF. Based on the CDR3 plus reference TRBV7-6 and TRBJ2-7, the full variable domain is GAGVSQSPRYKVTKRGQDVALRCDPISGHVSLYWYRQALGQGPEFLTYFNYEAQQDKSGLPNDRFSAERPEGSISTLTIQRTEQRDSAMYRCASSLVGTWNEQYFGPGTRLTVT.

This clonotype was detected many times. This rearrangement joins TRBV5-1 to TRBJ2-5; D call uncertain. The V end lost 4 bases, the J end lost 3 bases, and 10 bases lay between the germline ends. The CDR3 sequence is 13 residues long. Germline V CDR1 and CDR2: SGHRS, YFSETQ. The CDR3 sequence is CASSKSRKETQYF. DNA for the CDR3: TGCGCCAGCAGCAAATCTAGAAAAGAGACCCAGTACTTC.

There are many counts of this clonotype. V is TRBV11-1 and J is TRBJ2-5, with 10 bases fitting TRBD1. Germline V gene data show CDR1 as SGHAT and CDR2 as FQDESV (reference sequence). The CDR3 spans 18 residues. The junction had 9 bases not matched to a gene; V was cut back by 0 bases and J by 2 bases. The CDR3 region is CASSLAGERDRGQETQYF. In nucleotides, the CDR3 is TGTGCCAGCAGCTTAGCAGGGGAACGGGACAGGGGACAAGAGACCCAGTACTTC.

This clonotype showed up many times. J is TRBJ2-1 and V is TRBV29-1, with 10 bases fitting TRBD2. Germline V gene data show CDR1 as SQVTM and CDR2 as ANQGSEA. The CDR3 consists of 16 residues. With V trimmed by 3 bases and J by 3 bases, 8 bases remained unmatched. The CDR3: CSVDGPPSGSYNEQFF. For the CDR3, the DNA is TGCAGCGTTGATGGGCCTCCTAGCGGGAGCTACAATGAGCAGTTCTTC.